This passage covers 25 T cell receptor beta chains from one sample sequenced in a study of T cell responses to AZD1222 COVID-19 vaccine. Some clones are missing from TCRdb's copy, which holds only in-frame ones; the method was immunoSEQ multiplex PCR. This table holds 100,000 to 150,000 clones, roughly 90% found once. The sequencing used peripheral blood, collected on day 0 of MenACWY control vaccination. Source of these receptors: an adult in good health.

The V gene is TRBV18, the J gene TRBJ2-2; no definite D call. CDR3 length: 14 residues. Trimming cost V 0 bases and J 5 bases, with 7 bases left between them. Germline V CDR1 and CDR2: KGHSH, LQKENI. This CDR3 is CASSPPSRTGELFF. In DNA form, the CDR3 reads TGTGCCAGCTCACCACCTAGCCGTACCGGGGAGCTGTTTTTT.

The chain couples TRBV7-9 to TRBJ2-5; TRBD2 matches at 9 bases. Germline CDR1 is SEHNR and CDR2 is FQNEAQ (reference sequence). The CDR3 is 14 amino acids. V was clipped by 5 bases and J by 6 bases; unmatched bases: 7. The CDR3: CASSPAGGPQTQYF. The CDR3 DNA reads TGTGCCAGCAGCCCCGCGGGAGGGCCTCAGACCCAGTACTTC.

V and J are TRBV30 and TRBJ2-5; TRBD1 matches 12 bases. Losses at the gene ends were 6 bases for V and 5 bases for J; bases not matched to a gene: 13. CDR1 is GTSNPN and CDR2 is SVGIG in the germline V gene (reference sequence). CDR3 length: 16 amino acids. DNA for the CDR3: TGTGCCTGCACTCCCCCGGGACAGGGGGCAGGGGAGACCCAGTACTTC. Translated: CACTPPGQGAGETQYF.

The chain couples TRBV9 to TRBJ2-1, with 10 bases matching TRBD2. The CDR3 loop spans 15 amino acids. CDR1 SGDLS and CDR2 YYNGEE come from the germline V gene. The V segment lost 0 bases and the J segment 9 bases; nucleotides outside the gene matches: 6. CDR3 in DNA: TGTGCCAGCAGCGTAGGAAGCGGGAGGGTGAGTGAGCAGTTCTTC. This codes for CASSVGSGRVSEQFF.

The CDR3 loop reads CASSPTETGELFF. As DNA, the CDR3 is TGTGCCAGCAGCCCGACGGAGACCGGGGAGCTGTTTTTT. The genes are TRBV7-6 and TRBJ2-2; D gene ambiguous. With 5 bases removed from V and 5 bases from J, the gap between germline ends came to 9 bases. Germline values: CDR1 SGHVS, CDR2 FNYEAQ. This CDR3 has 13 residues.

Remarks on this clone: At one end the junction does not follow the germline gene, possibly because of a read error. This chain uses TRBV25-1 with TRBJ2-1; D uncertain. CDR1 is MGHDK and CDR2 is SYGVNS in the germline V gene. This CDR3 region has 12 residues. This chain's CDR3 is CASSPSHNEQFF. The CDR3 coding sequence is TGTGCCAGCAGTCCCTCCCACAATGAGCAGTTCTTC.

This rearrangement joins TRBV6-4 to TRBJ2-3; D gene unclear. The CDR3 runs 14 residues. V lost 0 bases and J 4 bases, leaving 8 bases between the germline ends. Germline CDR1 is MRHNA and CDR2 is SNTAGT. CDR3 protein: CASSDSVGADTQYF. CDR3 sequence (DNA): TGTGCCAGCAGTGACTCGGTTGGGGCAGATACGCAGTATTTT.

V and J are TRBV6-6 and TRBJ1-2, with 10 bases that match TRBD1. The CDR3 runs to 14 residues. Germline lookup yields CDR1 MNHNY and CDR2 SVGAGI (reference sequence). V was clipped by 10 bases and J by 2 bases; unmatched bases: 7. CDR3 nucleotide sequence: TGTGCCAACCACCCGGGACAGGGGAACTATGGCTACACCTTC. Its translation: CANHPGQGNYGYTF.

V usage is TRBV5-4 and J usage is TRBJ2-2, with 10 positions matching TRBD2. The junction had 7 bases not matched to a gene; V was cut back by 2 bases and J by 3 bases. The CDR3 length is 17 residues. Per germline, CDR1 SGHNT and CDR2 YYREEE (reference sequence). CDR3 region: CASSFRAGGHYTGELFF. CDR3 coding DNA: TGTGCCAGCAGCTTTAGAGCGGGAGGGCATTACACCGGGGAGCTGTTTTTT.

The chain links TRBV11-2 to TRBJ2-1, with D possibly TRBD1 on 5 matching bases. Trimming cost V 4 bases and J 9 bases, with 10 bases left between them. This CDR3 spans 12 amino acids. CDR1 and CDR2 from the germline V gene are SGHAT and FQNNGV. The CDR3 here is CASSYDRIEQFF. The CDR3 region has the DNA TGTGCCAGCAGCTACGACAGAATTGAGCAGTTCTTC.

Here the CDR3 DNA reads TGTGCCAGCAGAAGTACGGAACTTGAAAAACTGTTTTTT. Its translation: CASRSTELEKLFF. The chain links TRBV27 to TRBJ1-4; no firm D call. This CDR3 region has 13 residues. V was pared by 6 bases and J by 7 bases, with 12 bases between. In germline, CDR1 is MNHEY, CDR2 SMNVEV (reference sequence).

The chain combines TRBV6-5 with TRBJ1-4; D possibly corresponds to TRBD1 (5 bases). Germline CDR1 reads MNHEY; CDR2 reads SVGAGI. V was clipped by 0 bases and J by 9 bases, with 14 bases between them. This CDR3 has 15 residues. CDR3 in DNA: TGTGCCAGCAGTTACTCAAGGGGCATGGACAAAAAACTGTTTTTT. Its protein is CASSYSRGMDKKLFF.

This clone was picked up one time. The V gene is TRBV6-5, the J gene TRBJ1-5; 9 nucleotides match TRBD1. The V gene end was trimmed by 5 bases and the J gene end by 6 bases; junction bases not matched to a gene: 5. The CDR3 is made up of 14 amino acids. Germline V gene sequence: CDR1 MNHEY, CDR2 SVGAGI. CDR3 region: CASSTGTGTQPQHF. The CDR3 nucleotides read TGTGCCAGCAGTACCGGGACAGGGACTCAGCCCCAGCATTTT.

This chain connects TRBV11-2 to TRBJ2-7; TRBD2 agrees at 7 bases. Trimming cost V 4 bases and J 2 bases; bases outside gene matches: 11. Looked up from germline, CDR1 is SGHAT and CDR2 is FQNNGV. The CDR3 is 16 residues long. The CDR3 nucleotides read TGTGCCAGCAGCTCCCCACTAGCGATCCGTCCCTACGAGCAGTACTTC. It codes for CASSSPLAIRPYEQYF.

The chain joins TRBV4-3 to TRBJ2-6, with D possibly TRBD2 on 5 matching bases. This CDR3 spans 15 amino acids. The germline V gene has CDR1 LGHNA and CDR2 YSLEER. Trimming cost V 1 base and J 2 bases, with 6 bases left between them. This CDR3 is CASSQGETGANVLTF. Written as DNA, the CDR3 is TGCGCCAGCAGCCAAGGGGAGACTGGGGCCAACGTCCTGACTTTC.

V usage is TRBV7-9 and J usage is TRBJ2-3; tentative D call: TRBD2 (7 bases). The CDR3 extends over 17 amino acids. V lost 7 bases and J 5 bases, leaving 25 bases between the germline ends. In germline, CDR1 is SEHNR, CDR2 FQNEAQ (reference sequence). The CDR3 is CASTPYSSGGHRDTQYF. The DNA for the CDR3 is TGTGCCAGCACCCCATATTCGTCGGGGGGCCATAGAGATACGCAGTATTTT.

This chain uses TRBV4-1 with TRBJ2-1; 10 positions agree with TRBD2. The V segment lost 5 bases and the J segment 2 bases; nucleotides outside the gene matches: 6. This CDR3 region has 16 residues. CDR1 and CDR2 from the germline V gene are MGHRA and YSYEKL. The CDR3 reads CASSSPSGSTYNEQFF. The CDR3 DNA reads as TGCGCCAGCAGCTCACCTAGCGGGAGCACCTACAATGAGCAGTTCTTC.

The chain has TRBV7-8 and TRBJ2-1, with 9 nucleotides matching TRBD2. The germline gives CDR1 SGHVS, CDR2 FQNEAQ. The CDR3 is made up of 18 amino acids. Germline trimming cut 5 bases from V and 3 bases from J; bases unmatched to any gene: 14. CDR3 region: CASSPQKIAGELYNEQFF. CDR3 coding DNA: TGTGCCAGCAGCCCGCAAAAAATAGCGGGGGAACTCTACAATGAGCAGTTCTTC.

CDR3 region: CASSPRVPYLNYGYTF. CDR3 in DNA: TGTGCCAGCAGTCCCAGGGTGCCTTATCTTAACTATGGCTACACCTTC. The rearrangement uses TRBV27 and TRBJ1-2; a weak D match, TRBD1 (5 bases). The V gene's germline CDR1 is MNHEY and CDR2 SMNVEV (reference sequence). The CDR3 is made up of 16 amino acids. V was pared by 5 bases and J by 1 base, with 17 bases between.

The chain joins TRBV27 to TRBJ1-1; D gene ambiguous. Germline lookup yields CDR1 MNHEY and CDR2 SMNVEV (reference sequence). CDR3 length: 12 residues. V was clipped by 4 bases and J by 5 bases, with 8 bases between them. The DNA of the CDR3 is TGTGCCAGCAGTTACGGAGGGACTGAAGCTTTCTTT. Translating gives CASSYGGTEAFF.

The V and J genes are TRBV30 and TRBJ1-2, with D perhaps matching TRBD1 (5 bases). This CDR3 has 13 residues. Germline lookup yields CDR1 GTSNPN and CDR2 SVGIG (reference sequence). Trimming pared 5 bases from V and 7 bases from J, leaving 17 bases between. CDR3 bases: TGTGCCTGGGATCCAACAGGCGGTAGTGGCTACACCTTC. It codes for CAWDPTGGSGYTF.

This clone was seen only once. V and J are TRBV5-1 and TRBJ1-4; TRBD1 is a possible D gene (6 bases). Germline V gene sequence: CDR1 SGHRS, CDR2 YFSETQ. The CDR3 sequence is 16 residues long. Trimming removed 0 bases at V and 4 bases at J, with 13 bases between. CDR3 DNA: TGCGCCAGCAGCTTGGGGGGGACACCGCGTAATGAAAAACTGTTTTTT. Amino acids: CASSLGGTPRNEKLFF. Drawing the rest from reference TRBV5-1 and TRBJ1-4, the complete variable domain is KAGVTQTPRYLIKTRGQQVTLSCSPISGHRSVSWYQQTPGQGLQFLFEYFSETQRNKGNFPGRFSGRQFSNSRSEMNVSTLELGDSALYLCASSLGGTPRNEKLFFGSGTQLSVL.

This rearrangement joins TRBV5-6 to TRBJ1-3; no firm D call. V was trimmed by 2 bases and J by 2 bases, leaving 14 bases between them. Germline values: CDR1 SGHDT, CDR2 YYEEEE. CDR3 length: 16 residues. The CDR3 sequence is CASSFRGQGPGNTIYF. The CDR3 nucleotides are TGTGCCAGCAGCTTCCGGGGTCAAGGGCCTGGAAACACCATATATTTT.

The chain joins TRBV11-2 to TRBJ1-4; D remains unclear. Germline CDR1 SGHAT, CDR2 FQNNGV. This CDR3 comprises 15 residues. Trimming stripped 1 base from V and 0 bases from J, with 6 bases between. The CDR3 loop reads CASSLGGATNEKLFF. The CDR3 DNA follows: TGTGCCAGCAGCTTAGGTGGGGCAACTAATGAAAAACTGTTTTTT.

The gene calls are TRBV18 and TRBJ1-2; no clear D. This CDR3 is built from 15 residues. V lost 6 bases to trimming and J lost 6 bases, with 20 bases between them. Germline V CDR1 and CDR2: KGHSH, LQKENI. The CDR3 spells CASSPLGSPSDGYTF. As DNA, the CDR3 is TGTGCCAGCTCCCCTTTGGGCAGCCCCAGTGATGGCTACACCTTC.